This TCR beta chain derives from a study of T cell clonotyping in hematopoietic cell transplantation. CDR1 and CDR2 (germline): SEHNR, FQNEAQ (reference sequence). The CDR3 covers 15 residues. V gave up 5 bases and J gave up 3 bases; unmatched junction bases: 6. TCRdb's table, derived via immunoSEQ multiplex PCR, lists solely in-frame clones and lacks some. This sample has roughly 5,300 clones, with 80% to 90% found just once. Indicated time point: recipient sample about 28 days before transplant, after cytoreduction. This receptor was obtained from a man aged 60 to 75 with acute myeloid leukemia. Some clones in this sample may be carry-over from other donors' samples. The specimen was peripheral blood mononuclear cells, collected before stem cell transplant. The V call is TRBV7-9, the J call TRBJ1-2; 10 nucleotides align to TRBD1. The CDR3 sequence is CASSLGTGVDYGYTF. CDR3 nucleotide sequence: TGTGCCAGCAGCCTAGGGACAGGGGTAGACTATGGCTACACCTTC.